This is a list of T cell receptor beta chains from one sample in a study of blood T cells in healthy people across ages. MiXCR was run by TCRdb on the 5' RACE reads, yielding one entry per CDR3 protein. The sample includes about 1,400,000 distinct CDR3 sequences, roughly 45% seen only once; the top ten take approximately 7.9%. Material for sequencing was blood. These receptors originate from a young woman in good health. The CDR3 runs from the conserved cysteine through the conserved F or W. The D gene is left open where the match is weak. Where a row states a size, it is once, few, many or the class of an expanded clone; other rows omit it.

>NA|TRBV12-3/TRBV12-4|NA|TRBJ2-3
CASTWGAGASTDTQYF
TGTGCCAGCACCTGGGGGGCAGGGGCTAGCACAGATACGCAGTATTTT
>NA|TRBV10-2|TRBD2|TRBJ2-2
CASSERKPGLAGGRNTGELFF
TGCGCCAGCAGTGAGAGGAAACCGGGGCTAGCGGGGGGGAGAAACACCGGGGAGCTGTTTTTT
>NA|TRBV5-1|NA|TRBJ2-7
CAGSLEGGPYEQYF
TGCGCCGGCAGCCTCGAGGGGGGGCCCTACGAGCAGTACTTC
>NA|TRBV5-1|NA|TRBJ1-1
CASSLEGGNTEAFF
TGCGCCAGCAGCTTGGAGGGGGGAAACACTGAAGCTTTCTTT
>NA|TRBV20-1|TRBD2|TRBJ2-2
CSAGSSGANTGELFF
TGCAGTGCCGGAAGCAGCGGGGCGAACACCGGGGAGCTGTTTTTT
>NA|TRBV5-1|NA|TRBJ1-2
CASSPLRGAGYGYTF
TGCGCCAGCAGCCCTCTCCGGGGGGCCGGCTATGGCTACACCTTC
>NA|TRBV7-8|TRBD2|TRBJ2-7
CASSLAPGLALYEQYF
TGTGCCAGCAGCTTAGCCCCGGGACTAGCGCTCTACGAGCAGTACTTC
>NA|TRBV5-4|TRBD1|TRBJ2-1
CASSIQGARGEQFF
TGTGCCAGCAGCATACAGGGGGCGCGGGGTGAGCAGTTCTTC
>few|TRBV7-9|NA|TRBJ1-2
CASSSPDGLYGYTF
TGTGCCAGCAGCTCCCCGGACGGGCTCTATGGCTACACCTTC
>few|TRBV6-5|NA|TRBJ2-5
CASSTETREETQYF
TGTGCCAGCAGTACAGAGACTAGAGAAGAGACCCAGTACTTC
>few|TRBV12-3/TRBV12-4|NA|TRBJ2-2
CASSFSRAVTGELFF
TGTGCCAGCAGTTTTAGCCGGGCGGTCACCGGGGAGCTGTTTTTT
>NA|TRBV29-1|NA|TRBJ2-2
CSVESGRNTGELFF
TGCAGCGTTGAGAGTGGTCGGAACACCGGGGAGCTGTTTTTT
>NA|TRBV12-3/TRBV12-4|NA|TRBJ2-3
CASSDAGLRTDTQYF
TGTGCCAGCAGTGACGCGGGACTGCGCACAGATACGCAGTATTTT
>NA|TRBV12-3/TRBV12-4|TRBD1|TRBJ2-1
CASRLARGQGRSYNEQFF
TGTGCCAGCAGGTTAGCTAGGGGACAGGGCCGCTCCTACAATGAGCAGTTCTTC
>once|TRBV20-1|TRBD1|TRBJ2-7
CSARRTGSHEQYF
TGCAGTGCTAGGAGGACAGGGAGCCACGAGCAGTACTTC
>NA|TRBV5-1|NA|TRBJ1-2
CANSLAGDYYGYTF
TGCGCCAACAGCTTGGCAGGGGATTACTATGGCTACACCTTC
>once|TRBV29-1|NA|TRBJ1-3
CSAEEAGTGNTIYF
TGCAGCGCCGAAGAGGCAGGGACTGGAAACACCATATATTTT
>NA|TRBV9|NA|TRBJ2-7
CASSGGPPHIYEQYF
TGTGCCAGCAGCGGGGGGCCTCCCCATATCTACGAGCAGTACTTC
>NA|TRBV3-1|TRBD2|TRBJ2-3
CASSQDPLAGGAQYF
TGTGCCAGCAGCCAAGATCCCCTGGCGGGGGGTGCGCAGTATTTT
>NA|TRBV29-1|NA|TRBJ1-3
CNVEPSVDTIYF
TGCAACGTTGAACCGAGTGTCGACACCATATATTTT
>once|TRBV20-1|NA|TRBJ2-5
CSASKDWPQETQYF
TGCAGTGCTTCTAAGGACTGGCCCCAAGAGACCCAGTACTTC
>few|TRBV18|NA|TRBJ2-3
CASSPGRISSTDTQYF
TGTGCCAGCTCACCAGGTCGGATATCCAGCACAGATACGCAGTATTTT
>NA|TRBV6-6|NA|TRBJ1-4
CASSPRDTATNEKLFF
TGTGCCAGCAGCCCCCGGGACACGGCAACTAATGAAAAACTGTTTTTT
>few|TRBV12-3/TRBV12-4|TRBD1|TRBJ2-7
CASSWFYRGPTYEQYF
TGTGCCAGCAGTTGGTTTTACAGGGGGCCCACCTACGAGCAGTACTTC
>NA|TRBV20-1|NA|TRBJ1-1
CSARVRTEAFF
TGCAGTGCTAGAGTGCGGACTGAAGCTTTCTTT
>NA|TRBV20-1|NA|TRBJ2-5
CSARLGLIETQYF
TGCAGTGCTAGGTTGGGACTGATAGAGACCCAGTACTTC
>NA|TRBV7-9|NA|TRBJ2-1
CASSLARLDASYNEQFF
TGTGCCAGCAGCTTAGCGCGACTAGACGCCTCCTACAATGAGCAGTTCTTC
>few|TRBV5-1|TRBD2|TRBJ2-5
CASSLRTSAAQETQYF
TGCGCCAGCAGCTTACGGACTAGCGCAGCCCAAGAGACCCAGTACTTC
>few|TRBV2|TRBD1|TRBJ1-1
CASSEDRGGMNTEAFF
TGTGCCAGCAGTGAAGACAGGGGTGGAATGAACACTGAAGCTTTCTTT
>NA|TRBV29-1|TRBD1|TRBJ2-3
CSVETGVSTDTQYF
TGCAGCGTTGAAACAGGGGTTAGCACAGATACGCAGTATTTT
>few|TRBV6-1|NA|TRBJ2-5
CASSEGLALQETQYF
TGTGCCAGCAGTGAAGGGCTAGCCCTACAAGAGACCCAGTACTTC
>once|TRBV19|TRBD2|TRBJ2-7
CMKRDSYEQYF
TGTATGAAGCGGGACTCCTACGAGCAGTACTTC
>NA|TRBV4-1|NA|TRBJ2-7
CTSSQVGPSQYEQYF
TGCACCAGCAGCCAAGTCGGGCCGAGCCAATACGAGCAGTACTTC
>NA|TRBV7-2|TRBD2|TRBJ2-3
CASSLQGLAGGDTQYF
TGTGCCAGCAGCTTACAGGGACTAGCGGGGGGTGATACGCAGTATTTT
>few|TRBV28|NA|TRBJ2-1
CASSIRVRGEQFF
TGTGCCAGCAGCATTCGGGTTCGAGGGGAGCAGTTCTTC
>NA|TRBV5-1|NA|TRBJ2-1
CASSLSLARSYNEQFF
TGCGCCAGCAGTTTATCCCTAGCGCGCTCCTACAATGAGCAGTTCTTC
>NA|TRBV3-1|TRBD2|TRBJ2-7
CASSSGTSGGAVEQYF
TGTGCCAGCAGTTCCGGGACTAGCGGGGGGGCGGTCGAGCAGTACTTC
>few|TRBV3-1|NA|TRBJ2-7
CASSQEAQRSFYEQYF
TGTGCCAGCAGCCAAGAGGCCCAGCGGTCCTTCTACGAGCAGTACTTC
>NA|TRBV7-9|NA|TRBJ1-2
CASSLFDSASYGYTF
TGTGCCAGCAGCTTATTCGACAGTGCTTCCTATGGCTACACCTTC
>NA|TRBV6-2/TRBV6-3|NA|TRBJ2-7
CASRAAGQDSYEQYF
TGTGCCAGCAGAGCAGCGGGACAGGATTCCTACGAGCAGTACTTC
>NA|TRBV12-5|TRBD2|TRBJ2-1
CASGLGVGTSGNNEQFF
TGTGCTAGTGGTTTGGGTGTCGGGACTAGCGGAAACAATGAGCAGTTCTTC
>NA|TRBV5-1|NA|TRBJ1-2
CASSLGEGVYGYTF
TGCGCCAGCAGCTTGGGAGAGGGCGTATATGGCTACACCTTC
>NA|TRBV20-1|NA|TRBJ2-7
CSAQGGTYDEQYF
TGCAGTGCTCAAGGGGGGACTTATGACGAGCAGTACTTC